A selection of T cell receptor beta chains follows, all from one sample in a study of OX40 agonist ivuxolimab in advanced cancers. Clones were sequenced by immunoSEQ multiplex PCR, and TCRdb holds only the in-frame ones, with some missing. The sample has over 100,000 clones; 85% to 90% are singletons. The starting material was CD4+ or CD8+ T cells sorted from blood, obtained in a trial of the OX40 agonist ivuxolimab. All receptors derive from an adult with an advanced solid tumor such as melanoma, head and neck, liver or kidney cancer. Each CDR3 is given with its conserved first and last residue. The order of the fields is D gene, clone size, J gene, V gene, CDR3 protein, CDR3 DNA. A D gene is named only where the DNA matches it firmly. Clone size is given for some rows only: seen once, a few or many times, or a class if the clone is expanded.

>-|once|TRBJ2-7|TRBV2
CASSGLRATRSSYEQYF
TGTGCCAGCAGTGGTCTGAGGGCTACCCGTAGCTCCTACGAGCAGTACTTC
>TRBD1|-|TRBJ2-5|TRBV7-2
CASSKDRGSGETQYF
TGTGCCAGCAGTAAAGACAGGGGTTCAGGAGAGACCCAGTACTTC
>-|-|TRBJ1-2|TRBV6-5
CASNTQEQGGYTF
TGTGCCAGCAATACACAGGAGCAAGGTGGCTACACCTTC
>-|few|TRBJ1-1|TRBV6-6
CASSRAGQLPEAFF
TGTGCCAGCAGTAGGGCAGGGCAGTTACCTGAAGCTTTCTTT
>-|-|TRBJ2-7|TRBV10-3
CAISESAYEQYF
TGTGCCATCAGTGAGAGTGCGTACGAGCAGTACTTC
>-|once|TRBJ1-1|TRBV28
CASSLDVTEAFF
TGTGCCAGCAGTTTAGACGTAACTGAAGCTTTCTTT
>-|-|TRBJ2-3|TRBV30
CAWSRDSTDTQYF
TGTGCCTGGAGTCGGGACAGCACAGATACGCAGTATTTT
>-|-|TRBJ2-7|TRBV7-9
CASSGDTAEQYF
TGTGCCAGCAGCGGGGACACCGCCGAGCAGTACTTC
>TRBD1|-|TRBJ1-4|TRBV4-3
CASSQGQGKKLFF
TGCGCCAGCAGCCAGGGACAGGGGAAAAAACTGTTTTTT
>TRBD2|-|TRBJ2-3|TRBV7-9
CASSLARSGGSTDTQYF
TGTGCCAGCAGCTTAGCGCGGAGCGGGGGGAGCACAGATACGCAGTATTTT
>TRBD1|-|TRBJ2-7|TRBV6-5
CASSYARDRDYEQYF
TGTGCCAGCAGTTACGCCCGGGACAGGGACTACGAGCAGTACTTC
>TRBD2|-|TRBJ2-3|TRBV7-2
CASSSPIPGGGTDTQYF
TGTGCCAGCAGCTCCCCCATCCCTGGCGGGGGTACAGATACGCAGTATTTT
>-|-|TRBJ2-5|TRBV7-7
CASSLGGRQETQYF
TGTGCTAGCAGCTTGGGTGGCAGACAAGAGACCCAGTACTTC
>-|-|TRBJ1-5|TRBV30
CAWSFTANQPQHF
TGTGCCTGGAGTTTTACAGCGAATCAGCCCCAGCATTTT
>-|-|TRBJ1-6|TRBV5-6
CASHGGPPPNSPLHF
TGTGCCAGCCACGGGGGACCACCGCCTAATTCACCCCTCCACTTT
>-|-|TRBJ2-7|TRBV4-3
CASSQDSAQGYEQYF
TGCGCCAGCAGCCAAGATAGCGCACAGGGCTACGAGCAGTACTTC
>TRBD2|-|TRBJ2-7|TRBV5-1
CASRPITSAHEQYF
TGCGCCAGCAGACCCATTACTAGCGCCCACGAGCAGTACTTC
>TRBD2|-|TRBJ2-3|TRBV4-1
CASSRGTSGSTDTQYF
TGCGCCAGCAGCCGAGGGACTAGCGGCAGCACAGATACGCAGTATTTT